These T cell receptor beta chains were read from a single sample in a study of spatial heterogeneity in lung cancer. TCRdb reprocessed the 5' RACE reads with MiXCR, giving one entry per CDR3 protein. The data show approximately 11,000 distinct CDR3 sequences, about 12% seen once. Here the sequenced sample was lung tumor tissue, taken at surgery. The source is a female donor with early-stage non-small cell lung cancer. The CDR3 runs from the conserved cysteine through the conserved F or W. D genes are given only for firm matches. Not all rows give a size; the values are once, few, many and, for expanded clones, a class.

d_gene: TRBD1; abundance: few; j_gene: TRBJ1-6; v_gene: TRBV6-1; CDR3nt: TGTGCCAGCACCCGAGTGGGACAGTATAATTCACCCCTCCACTTT; CDR3aa: CASTRVGQYNSPLHF
d_gene: -; abundance: many; j_gene: TRBJ1-1; v_gene: TRBV12-3/TRBV12-4; CDR3nt: TGTGCCAGCTCTTTGCGGATGAACACTGAAGCTTTCTTT; CDR3aa: CASSLRMNTEAFF
d_gene: -; abundance: many; j_gene: TRBJ2-3; v_gene: TRBV30; CDR3nt: TGTGCCAGAGAAGGCACAGATACGCAGTATTTT; CDR3aa: CAREGTDTQYF
d_gene: -; abundance: -; j_gene: TRBJ1-1; v_gene: TRBV27; CDR3nt: TGTGCCAGCAGTTTATGGGGGAACACTGAAGCTCTCTTT; CDR3aa: CASSLWGNTEALF
d_gene: -; abundance: many; j_gene: TRBJ2-1; v_gene: TRBV5-5; CDR3nt: TGTGCCAGCAGCTTGGATATCGCGGAGTTCTACAATGAGCAGTTCTTC; CDR3aa: CASSLDIAEFYNEQFF
d_gene: -; abundance: medium-sized; j_gene: TRBJ1-1; v_gene: TRBV9; CDR3nt: TGTGCCAGCAGCGGAGCCTGGAACACTGAAGCTTTCTTT; CDR3aa: CASSGAWNTEAFF
d_gene: TRBD1; abundance: medium-sized; j_gene: TRBJ1-1; v_gene: TRBV20-1; CDR3nt: TGCAGTGCTGGGGGGACAGGGAACACTGAAGCTTTCTTT; CDR3aa: CSAGGTGNTEAFF
d_gene: -; abundance: few; j_gene: TRBJ2-1; v_gene: TRBV7-8; CDR3nt: TGTGCCAGCAGCTCTGAGTACCCTGAGCAGTTCTTC; CDR3aa: CASSSEYPEQFF
d_gene: TRBD2; abundance: many; j_gene: TRBJ2-3; v_gene: TRBV5-1; CDR3nt: TGCGCCAGCAGCGCGGGAGGGACCTATACGCAGTATTTT; CDR3aa: CASSAGGTYTQYF
d_gene: TRBD2; abundance: many; j_gene: TRBJ2-7; v_gene: TRBV18; CDR3nt: TGTGCCAGCTCACCAGGGGCCGGGGGGGACGAGCAGTACTTC; CDR3aa: CASSPGAGGDEQYF
d_gene: TRBD1; abundance: medium-sized; j_gene: TRBJ2-7; v_gene: TRBV20-1; CDR3nt: TGCAGTGCTAGGACAGGGTGGGCCTACGAGCAGTACTTC; CDR3aa: CSARTGWAYEQYF
d_gene: TRBD1; abundance: few; j_gene: TRBJ2-7; v_gene: TRBV9; CDR3nt: TGTGCCAGCAGCGTAGAGGGGGCCGCCGCCTACGAGCAGTACTTC; CDR3aa: CASSVEGAAAYEQYF
d_gene: -; abundance: -; j_gene: TRBJ1-1; v_gene: TRBV6-6; CDR3nt: TGTGCCAGCACCATATGGGGGGCGGGGGCAAACACTGAAGCTTTCTTT; CDR3aa: CASTIWGAGANTEAFF
d_gene: TRBD1; abundance: few; j_gene: TRBJ1-6; v_gene: TRBV3-1; CDR3nt: TGTGCCAGCAGAAAATGGGGGGACAGCAATTCACCCCTCCACTTT; CDR3aa: CASRKWGDSNSPLHF
d_gene: -; abundance: -; j_gene: TRBJ2-7; v_gene: TRBV30; CDR3nt: TGTGCCTGGTTAGGGGTAAGCTCCTACGAGCAGTACTTC; CDR3aa: CAWLGVSSYEQYF
d_gene: -; abundance: few; j_gene: TRBJ2-1; v_gene: TRBV27; CDR3nt: TGTGCCAGCAGTATCCAACTAGTGAGTGAGCAGTTCTTC; CDR3aa: CASSIQLVSEQFF
d_gene: -; abundance: many; j_gene: TRBJ1-1; v_gene: TRBV4-3; CDR3nt: TGCGCCAGCAGCCAAGAGCACCTGGGGGCCGAAACTGCAGCTTTCTTT; CDR3aa: CASSQEHLGAETAAFF
d_gene: -; abundance: many; j_gene: TRBJ2-1; v_gene: TRBV6-4; CDR3nt: TGTGCCAGCAGTGTCTTCCGGGACAATGAGCAGTTCTTC; CDR3aa: CASSVFRDNEQFF
d_gene: TRBD1; abundance: many; j_gene: TRBJ2-7; v_gene: TRBV20-1; CDR3nt: TGCAGTGCTTTCTATCAACCCCGAGCGGCAGGGGGCCTTGGGAACGAGCAGTACTTC; CDR3aa: CSAFYQPRAAGGLGNEQYF
d_gene: -; abundance: -; j_gene: TRBJ1-5; v_gene: TRBV7-2; CDR3nt: TGTGTCAGCAGCGGCGGGGGTCAGCCCCAGCATTTT; CDR3aa: CVSSGGGQPQHF
d_gene: -; abundance: many; j_gene: TRBJ2-3; v_gene: TRBV5-4; CDR3nt: TGTGCCAGCAGCTTGGATAGGGGGTACACAGATACGCAGTATTTT; CDR3aa: CASSLDRGYTDTQYF
d_gene: -; abundance: once; j_gene: TRBJ2-2; v_gene: TRBV7-9; CDR3nt: TGTCCCAGCAGCTTTGTTCTGGGTTCTCTCGCCGGGGAGCTGTTTTTT; CDR3aa: CPSSFVLGSLAGELFF
d_gene: -; abundance: many; j_gene: TRBJ1-1; v_gene: TRBV24-1; CDR3nt: TGTGCCACCAGCGATGTTACAGGGAAAGCTTTCTTT; CDR3aa: CATSDVTGKAFF
d_gene: -; abundance: many; j_gene: TRBJ1-1; v_gene: TRBV30; CDR3nt: TGTGCCTGGAGCCGGGGAACAGCCACTGAAGCTTTCTTT; CDR3aa: CAWSRGTATEAFF
d_gene: -; abundance: few; j_gene: TRBJ1-1; v_gene: TRBV6-2/TRBV6-3; CDR3nt: TGTGCCAGTGGGGCACCCCCCTTGGCTTTCTTT; CDR3aa: CASGAPPLAFF
d_gene: -; abundance: many; j_gene: TRBJ2-1; v_gene: TRBV30; CDR3nt: TGTGCCTGGGGAGCCAGCCTGAATGAGCAGTTCTTC; CDR3aa: CAWGASLNEQFF
d_gene: -; abundance: few; j_gene: TRBJ2-2; v_gene: TRBV7-9; CDR3nt: TGTGCCAGCAGCTTAATCGGCACCGGGGAGCTGTTTTTT; CDR3aa: CASSLIGTGELFF
d_gene: -; abundance: medium-sized; j_gene: TRBJ1-2; v_gene: TRBV19; CDR3nt: TGTGCCAGTAGCAGCACCGGGATTCCACCCGGTGGAGGCTACACCTTC; CDR3aa: CASSSTGIPPGGGYTF
d_gene: TRBD1; abundance: many; j_gene: TRBJ2-2; v_gene: TRBV19; CDR3nt: TGTGCCAGTAGCAGGGACAGGGTAACCGGGGAGCTGTTTTTT; CDR3aa: CASSRDRVTGELFF
d_gene: TRBD1; abundance: many; j_gene: TRBJ2-2; v_gene: TRBV25-1; CDR3nt: TGTGCCAGCAGTGAATTTGGGACAGTGAACACCGGGGAGCTGTTTTTT; CDR3aa: CASSEFGTVNTGELFF
d_gene: TRBD1; abundance: -; j_gene: TRBJ1-6; v_gene: TRBV4-2; CDR3nt: TGTGCCAGCAGCAAAGGGACAGGGGGCGATTCACCCCTCCACTTT; CDR3aa: CASSKGTGGDSPLHF
d_gene: TRBD1; abundance: few; j_gene: TRBJ1-6; v_gene: TRBV29-1; CDR3nt: TGCAGCGCGAAGACAGGGGGCTCGGGTTCACCCCTCCACTTT; CDR3aa: CSAKTGGSGSPLHF
d_gene: -; abundance: few; j_gene: TRBJ2-4; v_gene: TRBV18; CDR3nt: TGTGCCAGCTCACCACCGACGGAGGGCCAGGGTTGGAGCAAAAACATTCAGTACTTC; CDR3aa: CASSPPTEGQGWSKNIQYF
d_gene: TRBD1; abundance: many; j_gene: TRBJ2-7; v_gene: TRBV25-1; CDR3nt: TGTGCCAGCAGTGAACCGGGACAGGGGCGATACGAGCAGTACTTC; CDR3aa: CASSEPGQGRYEQYF
d_gene: -; abundance: -; j_gene: TRBJ2-3; v_gene: TRBV9; CDR3nt: TGTGCCAGCAGCCCAATAACCACAGATACGCAGTATTTT; CDR3aa: CASSPITTDTQYF
d_gene: -; abundance: few; j_gene: TRBJ2-7; v_gene: TRBV4-3; CDR3nt: TGCGCCAGCAGCCAAGATCTAGCAGACTACGAGCAGTACTTC; CDR3aa: CASSQDLADYEQYF
d_gene: -; abundance: many; j_gene: TRBJ1-5; v_gene: TRBV11-2; CDR3nt: TGTGCCAGCAGCTCGGTCGGGTCTTGGTTGGGTCAGCCCCAGCATTTT; CDR3aa: CASSSVGSWLGQPQHF
d_gene: -; abundance: many; j_gene: TRBJ1-3; v_gene: TRBV6-4; CDR3nt: TGTGCCAGCAGTGACTTTGTCAGAGGCAACGGAAACACCATATATTTT; CDR3aa: CASSDFVRGNGNTIYF
d_gene: -; abundance: medium-sized; j_gene: TRBJ1-1; v_gene: TRBV7-8; CDR3nt: TGTGCCAGCAGCTACGACAGCGTGAACACTGAAGCTTTCTTT; CDR3aa: CASSYDSVNTEAFF
d_gene: TRBD2; abundance: many; j_gene: TRBJ2-1; v_gene: TRBV14; CDR3nt: TGTGCCAGCAGCTCACTGGGGGGGTACAATGAGCAGTTCTTC; CDR3aa: CASSSLGGYNEQFF
d_gene: -; abundance: few; j_gene: TRBJ1-2; v_gene: TRBV27; CDR3nt: TGTGCCAGCAGTTTACTGGGTATCGGAGGCTACACCTTC; CDR3aa: CASSLLGIGGYTF
d_gene: -; abundance: medium-sized; j_gene: TRBJ2-1; v_gene: TRBV11-2; CDR3nt: TGTGCCAGCAGTATCCAGGGAGGTCGGGTTTACAATGAGCAGTTCTTC; CDR3aa: CASSIQGGRVYNEQFF
d_gene: -; abundance: medium-sized; j_gene: TRBJ1-3; v_gene: TRBV7-6; CDR3nt: TGTGCCAGCAGCTTCGGCTCTGGAAACACCATATATTTT; CDR3aa: CASSFGSGNTIYF
d_gene: TRBD1; abundance: many; j_gene: TRBJ1-2; v_gene: TRBV28; CDR3nt: TGTGCCAGCAGTTCCGAGACAGGGAATGGTGGCTACACCTTC; CDR3aa: CASSSETGNGGYTF
d_gene: -; abundance: many; j_gene: TRBJ1-1; v_gene: TRBV2; CDR3nt: TGTGCCAGCAGTTCAGGGGATGGCACTGAAGCTTTCTTT; CDR3aa: CASSSGDGTEAFF
d_gene: -; abundance: -; j_gene: TRBJ1-2; v_gene: TRBV20-1; CDR3nt: TGCAGTGCTACCGCCGGCGGGGCAGACTATGGCTACACCTTC; CDR3aa: CSATAGGADYGYTF
d_gene: -; abundance: -; j_gene: TRBJ2-5; v_gene: TRBV11-2; CDR3nt: TGTGCCAGCAGCTTAGGCAGCCTTCAAGAGACCCAGTACTTC; CDR3aa: CASSLGSLQETQYF
d_gene: -; abundance: few; j_gene: TRBJ1-1; v_gene: TRBV12-3/TRBV12-4; CDR3nt: TGTGCCAGCGGAGATCAGGGGATGAACACTGAAGCTTTCTTT; CDR3aa: CASGDQGMNTEAFF
d_gene: TRBD1; abundance: once; j_gene: TRBJ1-2; v_gene: TRBV7-9; CDR3nt: TGTGCCAGCAGCCCTCAAGGACAGGGAGATGGCTACACCTTC; CDR3aa: CASSPQGQGDGYTF
d_gene: TRBD2; abundance: medium-sized; j_gene: TRBJ2-7; v_gene: TRBV5-4; CDR3nt: TGTGCCAGCAGCTTGAGCGGTCCAGCGGGAGTCAGGGAGCAGTACTTC; CDR3aa: CASSLSGPAGVREQYF
d_gene: -; abundance: many; j_gene: TRBJ1-2; v_gene: TRBV11-2; CDR3nt: TGTGCCAGCAGCTTAGAAGGGGTTGGCTACACCTTC; CDR3aa: CASSLEGVGYTF